The entry that follows covers one T cell receptor beta chain sequence. Its antigen is unknown. CDR1 LGHNA and CDR2 YNFKEQ come from the germline V gene. The CDR3 length is 17 residues. The sample belongs to a study of blood T cells in healthy people across ages. Study-wide findings and caveats: Among T cells, TCR beta diversity per million cells dropped roughly linearly as age rose.

The second PCR ran roughly 7 to 12 cycles with a sample-barcoded 5' primer and J-beta primers. TCRdb independently ran MiXCR on the 5' RACE reads; one entry per CDR3 protein. In the table there are around 800,000 distinct CDR3 sequences, 62% of which are singletons. Each donor was a healthy Caucasian individual from Russia, aged about 6 to 90. V is TRBV4-2 and J is TRBJ2-7, with D tentatively TRBD1 or TRBD2 (7 bases each). The J call may be wrong; the DNA end is better matched by TRBJ2-5. The source material was blood. This TCR was recovered from a young man in good health. CDR3 sequence: CASSQVHQGGPQETQYF. In DNA form, the CDR3 reads TGTGCCAGCAGCCAAGTCCACCAGGGGGGGCCCCAAGAGACCCAGTACTTC.